This T cell receptor (beta chain) came from a study of blood T cells in healthy people across ages. As for the study in general: When template switching was applied, about one barcoded beta molecule was captured per two T cells.

Each donor gave approximately 9.1 milliliters of peripheral blood. This CDR3 has 12 amino acids. In germline, CDR1 is SQVTM, CDR2 ANQGSEA. V trimming: 6 bases; J trimming: 8 bases; junction bases outside the gene matches: 7. Combining a sample-barcoded 5' primer with a J-beta primer mix, a second PCR ran for roughly 7 to 12 cycles. MiXCR was run by TCRdb on the 5' RACE reads, yielding one entry per CDR3 protein. The sample lists 1,800,000 or so distinct CDR3 sequences; approximately 40% were seen once. This clonotype occurred a few times. Antigen: not known. Study-level results: While age rose, TCR beta diversity per million T cells dropped in a roughly linear way. Long-lived donors carried more naive CD4+ cells and greater diversity than aged donors.

This receptor was obtained from a human donor in good health. Specimen: blood. The chain is built from TRBV29-1 and TRBJ1-2; 9 positions agree with TRBD1. The CDR3 sequence: CSVPGQGSGYTF. For the CDR3, the DNA is TGCAGCGTGCCGGGACAGGGTAGCGGCTACACCTTC.